A selection of T cell receptor beta chains follows, all from one sample in a study of T-cell reconstitution after alpha-beta-depleted transplantation in children. TCRdb re-called the PCR reads with MiXCR, one entry per CDR3 protein. The sample has a few hundred thousand distinct CDR3 sequences; approximately 30% are singletons. Sequencing used PBMCs, obtained before TCRalphabeta/CD19-depleted stem cell transplant. The receptors were sampled from a boy under two years old with Wiskott-Aldrich syndrome, due to receive a stem cell transplant. Both conserved end residues are part of each CDR3. A D gene is named only where the DNA matches it firmly. The size field is filled for only some rows; it gives once, few, many or a size class.

j_call v_call clone_size d_call cdr3_nt cdr3_aa
TRBJ1-5 TRBV27 few NA TGTGCCAGCAGTTTAAACGGGGTTCTGCAGCCCCAGCATTTT CASSLNGVLQPQHF
TRBJ2-6 TRBV5-1 few NA TGCGCCAGCAGAGACAGCCACTCTGGGGCCAACGGCCTGACTTTC CASRDSHSGANGLTF
TRBJ1-1 TRBV29-1 NA NA TGCAGCGTTGAAGCCCTTTATGGGAACACTGAAGCTTTCTTT CSVEALYGNTEAFF
TRBJ1-2 TRBV6-2/TRBV6-3 NA NA TGTGCCAGCAGTAACCGGACGGGCTATGGCTACACCTTC CASSNRTGYGYTF
TRBJ1-5 TRBV5-6 NA TRBD1 TGTGCCAGCAGCACGGGACAGGTGAATCAGCCCCAGCATTTT CASSTGQVNQPQHF
TRBJ2-3 TRBV5-5 NA TRBD2 TGTGCCAGCAGCATACTAGCGGGAGGTGTAGATACGCAGTATTTT CASSILAGGVDTQYF
TRBJ2-3 TRBV29-1 few NA TGCAGCGTTGTAATTGGCACAGATACGCAGTATTTT CSVVIGTDTQYF
TRBJ2-5 TRBV2 few NA TGTGCCAGCAGTGCTCGTCAGTTGGAGACCCAGTACTTC CASSARQLETQYF
TRBJ2-5 TRBV29-1 NA NA TGCAGCGCCCACCTCTACCAAGAGACCCAGTACTTC CSAHLYQETQYF
TRBJ2-1 TRBV20-1 few TRBD2 TGCAGTGCCAGTAGCGGGAGAAGCTCCTACAATGAGCAGTTCTTC CSASSGRSSYNEQFF
TRBJ1-5 TRBV2 NA NA TGTGCCAGCAGTGACAGAGTGAGGGTAATACAGCCCCAGCATTTT CASSDRVRVIQPQHF
TRBJ2-1 TRBV5-1 NA TRBD2 TGCGCCAGTCGGACTAGCGGGAGGCCAAGCTCCTACAATGAGCAGTTCTTC CASRTSGRPSSYNEQFF
TRBJ2-5 TRBV10-1 NA TRBD2 TGCGCCAGCAGTGATTTAGCGGGATTCGGGACCCAGTACTTC CASSDLAGFGTQYF
TRBJ2-1 TRBV2 few TRBD2 TGTGCCAGCAAGCGGGAGTCCAACTACAATGAGCAGTTCTTC CASKRESNYNEQFF
TRBJ2-1 TRBV20-1 NA NA TGCAGTGCTAGCCACCAGGTTATCGATGAGCAGTTCTTC CSASHQVIDEQFF
TRBJ2-7 TRBV5-1 NA TRBD2 TGCGCCAGCAGCTTGGCCGGACTAGCGGGAGGGGCCCACGCATACGAGCAGTACTTC CASSLAGLAGGAHAYEQYF
TRBJ2-1 TRBV10-3 NA TRBD2 TGTGCCATCAGGGCTAGCGGGATCTATGAGCAGTTCTTC CAIRASGIYEQFF
TRBJ2-3 TRBV5-1 few TRBD1 TGCGCCAGCAGCCCGCGGACAGGCCGTTTAACGCAGTATTTT CASSPRTGRLTQYF
TRBJ2-1 TRBV20-1 NA TRBD2 TGCAGTGCTATGGGGGGAGGGCCCTACAATGAGCAGTTCTTC CSAMGGGPYNEQFF
TRBJ2-7 TRBV5-1 NA NA TGCGCCAGCAGGCGAGGACAGAGCTACGAGCAGTACTTC CASRRGQSYEQYF
TRBJ2-5 TRBV7-6 NA TRBD2 TGTGCCAGCAGCTTAGCCCCTAGCGGGAGCCGTGGGGAGACCCAGTACTTC CASSLAPSGSRGETQYF
TRBJ2-5 TRBV19 NA NA TGTGCCAGTAGTATCCAGCGGCAAGAGACCCAGTACTTC CASSIQRQETQYF
TRBJ2-5 TRBV7-2 NA NA TGTGCCAGCAGCCGAAGGACAGCCCAAGAGACCCAGTACTTC CASSRRTAQETQYF
TRBJ2-1 TRBV11-2 few TRBD2 TGTGCCAGCAGCTTGGGGGGAGGGCCTAATGAGCAGTTCTTC CASSLGGGPNEQFF
TRBJ2-3 TRBV7-9 NA NA TGTGCCAGCAGCTTAATCCGGGGCAGCACAGATACGCAGTATTTT CASSLIRGSTDTQYF
TRBJ2-7 TRBV12-3/TRBV12-4 few TRBD2 TGTGCCAGCAGTAGAGGGAGGGCCGCCGAGCAGTACTTC CASSRGRAAEQYF
TRBJ2-2 TRBV6-1 few NA TGTGCCAGCAGACGCGGAGGGCGTGACACCGGGGAGCTGTTTTTT CASRRGGRDTGELFF
TRBJ2-3 TRBV11-2 few NA TGTGCCAGCAGCTTAGGGGGGTTAGATACGCAGTATTTT CASSLGGLDTQYF